What follows describes a single TCR beta chain. CDR3 length: 17 amino acids. The germline V gene has CDR1 ENHRY and CDR2 SYGVKD. J was trimmed by 0 bases and V by 3 bases; bases with no gene match: 6. The data were produced by immunoSEQ multiplex PCR, yet TCRdb's version contains in-frame clones alone and is incomplete. The sample holds just over 300,000 clones, approximately 90% seen once. The data are from a study of blood T cell repertoires in COVID-19. Everyone who took part was 18 to 89 years old, and they came from about two dozen US areas. Which cohort a participant joined came from the clinical history participants gave. Symptom resolution, clearance, or two negative PCRs marked the recovered donors of Cohort 3.

This chain connects TRBV10-3 to TRBJ2-1, with 9 bases fitting TRBD2. This sequence was found in a woman between 40 and 55 years old who had recovered from COVID-19. Sequencing was performed on PBMCs or T cells enriched from blood (not recorded which). The CDR3 nucleotides are TGTGCCATCAGTGACTATAGCGGGAGCAGCTCCTACAATGAGCAGTTCTTC. Translation gives CAISDYSGSSSYNEQFF.